Following are 18 T cell receptor beta chains from one sample sequenced in a study of metastatic and nonmetastatic thyroid tumors. Via MiXCR, TCRdb re-called the PCR reads. The sample lists fewer than 40,000 clones, roughly 25% occurring once. No patient had received any treatment before thyroid surgery. Sequences were obtained from blood. The receptors were gathered from a female donor with papillary thyroid cancer or a benign thyroid nodule (not recorded which). Some clones in this sample may be carry-over from other donors' samples.

The chain is built from TRBV28 and TRBJ2-1; the D call may be TRBD1 or TRBD2 (5 bases each). The CDR3 is 13 amino acids. Germline lookup yields CDR1 MDHEN and CDR2 SYDVKM. V lost 7 bases to trimming and J lost 15 bases, with 22 bases between them. CDR3 DNA: TGTGCCAGCATGCCCGGGGCCCGCGGAGTCCTGTTCTTC. This encodes CASMPGARGVLFF.

This clone appeared many times. The gene calls are TRBV20-1 and TRBJ1-1, with 7 bases that match TRBD1. This CDR3 is 14 amino acids long. The V segment lost 6 bases and the J segment 2 bases; nucleotides outside the gene matches: 9. Germline values: CDR1 DFQATT, CDR2 SNEGSKA (reference sequence). CDR3 nucleotide sequence: TGCAGTGCGCAAGACAGGGTGGCTAACACTGAAGCTTTCTTT. Its protein product is CSAQDRVANTEAFF.

Comments on this clone: A junction boundary mismatches the germline segment, possibly from a read error. The rearrangement links TRBV6-2 or TRBV6-3 to TRBJ2-2; perhaps TRBD2 as D (6 bases). The CDR3 extends over 12 amino acids. Germline V gene lookup returns CDR1 MNHEY and CDR2 SVGEGT. In nucleotides, the CDR3 is TGTGCCAGTGGTCGATGGGGCGGGGATCTGTTTTTT. Translated, it gives CASGRWGGDLFF.

Ten or more counts support this clone. The rearrangement joins TRBV9 to TRBJ2-7, with D possibly TRBD1 on 5 matching bases. The CDR3 runs to 14 residues. The germline V and J ends were trimmed by 3 bases and 7 bases, with 17 bases remaining between them. Germline CDR1 reads SGDLS; CDR2 reads YYNGEE. The CDR3 region is CASSAPGAAGEQYF. CDR3 in DNA: TGTGCCAGCAGCGCCCCTGGGGCCGCCGGGGAGCAGTACTTC.

This clone was seen at least ten times. The V gene is TRBV5-6, the J gene TRBJ1-2, with D uncertain. Germline-derived CDR1 and CDR2 are SGHDT and YYEEEE. Deletions cut 4 bases from V and 4 bases from J, with 11 bases between. This CDR3 has 13 residues. CDR3 nucleotide sequence: TGTGCCAGCAGCCCAGGAAGGACCTATGGCTACACCTTC. Translation: CASSPGRTYGYTF.

This chain uses TRBV18 with TRBJ1-3; no firm D call. The CDR3 consists of 13 residues. Trimming took 5 bases from V and 2 from J, leaving 7 bases between them. Germline-derived CDR1 and CDR2 are KGHSH and LQKENI. The CDR3, as DNA: TGTGCCAGCTCATTGTTACCTGGAAACACCATATATTTT. Its translation: CASSLLPGNTIYF. The full variable domain, completed using reference TRBV18 and TRBJ1-3, is NAGVMQNPRHLVRRRGQEARLRCSPMKGHSHVYWYRQLPEEGLKFMVYLQKENIIDESGMPKERFSAEFPKEGPSILRIQQVVRGDSAAYFCASSLLPGNTIYFGEGSWLTVV.

V usage is TRBV7-3 and J usage is TRBJ1-1; possible D gene TRBD1, 6 bases. Germline V gene sequence: CDR1 SGHTA, CDR2 FQGTGA. The ends were cut back, 5 bases at V and 4 bases at J, with 11 bases in the middle. The CDR3 contains 13 residues. In DNA form, the CDR3 reads TGTGCCAGCAGCCTCGACAGGTCCACTGAAGCTTTCTTT. The encoded protein is CASSLDRSTEAFF.

This clone came up many times. The chain combines TRBV20-1 with TRBJ2-1; TRBD2 aligns across 10 bases. V was clipped by 3 bases and J by 5 bases; unmatched bases: 4. This CDR3 has 14 amino acids. CDR1 is DFQATT, CDR2 SNEGSKA, per germline (reference sequence). CDR3 nucleotide sequence: TGCAGTGCTAGTCTAAGCGGGAGGGACAATGAGCAGTTCTTC. It yields the protein CSASLSGRDNEQFF.

In this sample, this clone turned up a few times. CDR3 sequence (DNA): TGCAGTGCTAGAGATCGGGCTAGCGGGGGCGAGCAGTACTTC. The encoded protein is CSARDRASGGEQYF. This chain connects TRBV20-1 to TRBJ2-7; TRBD2 matches at 10 bases. The V and J ends lost 0 bases and 6 bases, in that order; junction bases with no gene match: 5. In germline, CDR1 is DFQATT, CDR2 SNEGSKA (reference sequence). The CDR3 runs 14 residues.

At least ten counts were recorded for this clone. The chain is built from TRBV19 and TRBJ1-2, with D tentatively TRBD1 (5 bases). V was shortened by 6 bases and J by 4 bases, with 9 bases between the two germline ends. The germline V gene has CDR1 LNHDA and CDR2 SQIVND (reference sequence). The CDR3 has 12 amino acids. The CDR3 is CASSSDSYGYTF. The DNA for the CDR3 is TGTGCCAGTAGCTCTGACAGCTATGGCTACACCTTC.

This clone appeared many times. The chain uses TRBV15 and TRBJ2-3, with 14 bases lining up with TRBD2. The CDR3 is 16 residues long. The junction had 6 bases not matched to a gene; V was cut back by 3 bases and J by 7 bases. Germline CDR1 LNHNV, CDR2 YYDKDF (reference sequence). CDR3 nucleotide sequence: TGTGCCACCAGCAGGGGACTAGCGGGAGATGGGAATACGCAGTATTTT. Translation gives CATSRGLAGDGNTQYF.

As to this clone: Being one base from a much bigger clone, this may be a read error. CDR3 residues: CASSFLVGGALNEQFF. DNA of the CDR3: TGTGCCAGCAGCTTCTTAGTGGGAGGGGCCCTCAATGAGCAGTTCTTC. The chain is built from TRBV5-6 and TRBJ2-1, with 7 bases matching TRBD2. This CDR3 is built from 16 residues. V shed 2 bases, J shed 6 bases, and the junction held 11 bases outside the gene matches. The germline CDR1 and CDR2 sequences are SGHDT and YYEEEE.

On this clone: Its ends do not fully match the called genes, so a read error is possible. The chain is built from TRBV13 and TRBJ1-6; D unresolved. Germline V gene lookup returns CDR1 PRHDT and CDR2 FYEKMQ (reference sequence). The CDR3 spans 14 residues. CDR3 sequence reads: CASTIKAAVSPLRF. In nucleotides, the CDR3 is TGTGCCAGTACCATCAAGGCGGCTGTCTCACCCCTCCGCTTT.

This clone was seen at least ten times. The rearrangement uses TRBV7-2 and TRBJ2-2; D is perhaps TRBD1 (6 bases). The CDR3 runs to 15 residues. With 5 bases removed from V and 5 bases from J, the gap between germline ends came to 15 bases. Germline-derived CDR1 and CDR2 are SGHTA and FQGNSA. The CDR3 region is CASSPKTGVTGELFF. DNA for the CDR3: TGTGCCAGCAGCCCGAAGACAGGTGTGACCGGGGAGCTGTTTTTT.

This clone was counted only a few times. This chain joins TRBV20-1 and TRBJ2-3; D unresolved. The CDR3 has 16 residues. Germline V gives CDR1 DFQATT, CDR2 SNEGSKA (reference sequence). The V gene lost 2 bases and the J gene lost 4 bases, with 19 bases spanning the gap. CDR3 DNA sequence: TGCAGTGCTAGAAGAGCTACGGGCGCTTGGGCAGATACGCAGTATTTT. Translating gives CSARRATGAWADTQYF.

This clone was seen many times. A single base separates this from a much larger clone, so it may be a read error. V and J are TRBV2 and TRBJ2-7; 8 bases agree with TRBD1. Germline CDR1 is SNHLY and CDR2 is FYNNEI. This CDR3 has 14 residues. CDR3 region: CASSDQGAYYDQYF. The DNA for the CDR3 is TGTGCCAGCAGTGACCAGGGGGCCTATTACGATCAGTACTTC.

This clone showed up many times. The chain combines TRBV7-8 with TRBJ1-3; 9 bases line up with TRBD1. Germline trimming cut 3 bases from V and 4 bases from J; bases unmatched to any gene: 7. Germline V lookup: CDR1 SGHVS, CDR2 FQNEAQ. The CDR3 has 16 residues. CDR3 in amino acids: CASSFKQGAVGNTIYF. CDR3 bases: TGTGCCAGCAGCTTCAAACAGGGGGCTGTCGGAAACACCATATATTTT.

In this sample, this clone turned up a few times. The junction departs from the called germline gene at one end, perhaps through a read error. This chain connects TRBV28 to TRBJ1-2, with TRBD1 matching over 7 bases. This CDR3 spans 13 amino acids. Germline values: CDR1 MDHEN, CDR2 SYDVKM. For the CDR3, the DNA is TGTGCCAGCAGTCACGGGACAGTCTATGGCTACGCCTTC. It is translated as CASSHGTVYGYAF.